The sequence of this T cell receptor (beta chain) was determined in a study of blood T cell repertoires in COVID-19. Study details: PBMCs, B-cell-depleted T cells, or T cells were the source of the cDNA or gDNA that made up the material.

Authors' methods: Amplifying reference gene primers gave estimates of nucleated cell counts. Profiling relied on immunoSEQ multiplex PCR, and the TCRdb table lists in-frame clones only, not all of them. From that table come the V and J calls and clone size; the DNA was used to work out D and trimming. The sample gives 120,000 to 150,000 clones, around 88% of which show up once; more than 1.5% is in the top ten. The sequenced sample was peripheral blood. The origin of this receptor is a woman aged 55-69 years with acute or convalescent COVID-19.

The CDR3 reads CASSARDRGSTDTQYF. The CDR3 DNA reads TGTGCCAGTAGTGCCCGGGACAGGGGAAGCACAGATACGCAGTATTTT. The V call is TRBV19, the J call TRBJ2-3; 10 bases align to TRBD1. Germline V gives CDR1 LNHDA, CDR2 SQIVND (reference sequence). The CDR3 extends over 16 amino acids. The junction had 5 bases not matched to a gene; V was cut back by 5 bases and J by 0 bases.